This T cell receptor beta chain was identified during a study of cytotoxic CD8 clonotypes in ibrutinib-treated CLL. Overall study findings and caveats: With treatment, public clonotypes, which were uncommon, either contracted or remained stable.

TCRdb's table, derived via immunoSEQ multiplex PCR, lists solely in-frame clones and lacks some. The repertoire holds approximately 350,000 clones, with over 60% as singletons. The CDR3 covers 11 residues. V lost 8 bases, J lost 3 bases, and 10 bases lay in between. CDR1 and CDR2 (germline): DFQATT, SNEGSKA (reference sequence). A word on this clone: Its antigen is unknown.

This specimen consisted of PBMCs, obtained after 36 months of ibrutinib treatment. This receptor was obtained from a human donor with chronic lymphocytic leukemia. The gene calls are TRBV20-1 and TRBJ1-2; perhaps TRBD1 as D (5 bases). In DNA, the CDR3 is TGCAGTCCAGGGTTGGACTATGGCTACACCTTC. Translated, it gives CSPGLDYGYTF.